The 17 T cell receptor beta chains given below trace back to one sample, sequenced in a study of identical twins. Via MiXCR, TCRdb re-called the 5' RACE reads, giving one row per CDR3 protein. The sample carries 750,000 to 950,000 distinct CDR3 sequences, around 12% recorded once. This same sample was also part of a study on yellow fever vaccine responses in identical twins.

Sequencing was carried out using PBMCs. The receptors were sampled from a woman in her late teens or twenties in good health.

This clonotype was recorded at least ten times. J is TRBJ2-1 and V is TRBV15; D gene ambiguous. The CDR3 sequence is 11 residues long. Per the germline V gene, CDR1 is LNHNV and CDR2 is YYDKDF (reference sequence). Between the trimmed V and J ends, which lost 4 bases and 7 bases, there was a span of 5 bases. Written as DNA, the CDR3 is TGTGCCACCAGCATAGCTAATGAGCAGTTCTTC. It specifies CATSIANEQFF.

This clonotype occurred a few times. This chain uses TRBV7-6 with TRBJ1-5, with a tentative D call TRBD1 (6 bases). The germline gives CDR1 SGHVS, CDR2 FNYEAQ. This CDR3 has 17 residues. V was pared by 5 bases and J by 0 bases, with 17 bases between. In DNA form, the CDR3 reads TGTGCCAGCAGCCGGGGGCCCGGGGCTTATAGCAATCAGCCCCAGCATTTT. It specifies CASSRGPGAYSNQPQHF.

This chain uses TRBV4-1 with TRBJ1-5; no firm D call. Trimming took 5 bases from V and 6 from J, leaving 17 bases between them. The CDR3 has 15 amino acids. Germline V lookup: CDR1 MGHRA, CDR2 YSYEKL. The CDR3 DNA reads TGCGCCAGCAGCGACCCGGGGATAGGTATTCAGCCCCAGCATTTT. This codes for CASSDPGIGIQPQHF.

This clonotype came up a few times. V is TRBV6-1 and J is TRBJ2-1; possibly TRBD2 for D (5 bases). The ends were cut back, 0 bases at V and 3 bases at J, with 12 bases in the middle. Germline V CDR1 and CDR2: MNHNS, SASEGT. This CDR3 contains 16 residues. In DNA form, the CDR3 reads TGTGCCAGCAGTGAAGCACGGGGTGGGAACTACAATGAGCAGTTCTTC. It translates to CASSEARGGNYNEQFF.

This clonotype came up a few times. This chain links TRBV24-1 with TRBJ1-1, with D maybe TRBD1 (5 bases). The CDR3 consists of 13 residues. Trimming took 4 bases from V and 4 from J, leaving 9 bases between them. The germline CDR1 and CDR2 sequences are KGHDR and SFDVKD. In nucleotides, the CDR3 is TGTGCCACCAGTGACGGGGCGAGCACTGAAGCTTTCTTT. It yields the protein CATSDGASTEAFF.

This clonotype was found a few times. A read error may explain this, as a much larger clone is one base away. The CDR3 loop is CASSLAGGHNEQFF. The CDR3 DNA follows: TGTGCCAGCAGCTTAGCGGGAGGACACAATGAGCAGTTCTTC. The V call is TRBV7-2, the J call TRBJ2-1; the D gene is possibly TRBD2 (6 bases). V was cut by 0 bases and J by 5 bases, with 8 bases left in between. The germline V gene encodes CDR1 SGHTA and CDR2 FQGNSA. CDR3 length: 14 amino acids. The full variable domain, rest sourced from reference TRBV7-2 and TRBJ2-1, is GAGVSQSPSNKVTEKGKDVELRCDPISGHTALYWYRQSLGQGLEFLIYFQGNSAPDKSGLPSDRFSAERTGGSVSTLTIQRTQQEDSAVYLCASSLAGGHNEQFFGPGTRLTVL.

The rearrangement joins TRBV2 to TRBJ2-5; D gene uncertain. V lost 3 bases to trimming and J lost 7 bases, with 3 bases between them. CDR1 and CDR2 (germline): SNHLY, FYNNEI. The CDR3 is 10 residues long. The CDR3 loop is CASSELTQYF. CDR3 in DNA: TGTGCCAGCAGTGAGCTGACCCAGTACTTC.

A few counts support this clonotype. The chain joins TRBV5-6 to TRBJ2-1, with TRBD1 matching over 8 bases. Losses at the gene ends were 3 bases for V and 10 bases for J; bases not matched to a gene: 0. Germline CDR1 SGHDT, CDR2 YYEEEE. The CDR3 has 11 residues. The CDR3 spells CASSWTGEQFF. The CDR3 nucleotides are TGTGCCAGCAGCTGGACAGGGGAGCAGTTCTTC.

This clonotype was detected ten times or more. The chain couples TRBV2 to TRBJ1-1, with 7 positions matching TRBD1. Germline loops: CDR1 SNHLY, CDR2 FYNNEI. V was clipped by 4 bases and J by 3 bases; unmatched bases: 8. The CDR3 spans 15 residues. The chain's CDR3 is CASSAVQGIHTEAFF. As DNA, the CDR3 is TGTGCCAGCAGTGCCGTACAGGGGATCCACACTGAAGCTTTCTTT.

This clonotype has more than one count but fewer than ten. J is TRBJ2-7 and V is TRBV28; D gene uncertain. V was cut by 0 bases and J by 6 bases, with 6 bases left in between. The CDR3 is 12 residues long. The germline V gene encodes CDR1 MDHEN and CDR2 SYDVKM. CDR3 protein: CASSLWGGEQYV. CDR3 nucleotides: TGTGCCAGCAGTTTATGGGGTGGCGAGCAGTACGTC.

This clonotype showed up many times. J is TRBJ2-1 and V is TRBV7-9, with a weak D call TRBD1 (6 bases). Looked up from germline, CDR1 is SEHNR and CDR2 is FQNEAQ (reference sequence). Trimming pared 4 bases from V and 9 bases from J, leaving 22 bases between. The CDR3 has 16 residues. CDR3 bases: TGTGCCAGCAGCTCCGGATCCGGCCTAGGGGGTAGTGAGCAGTTCTTC. Translation gives CASSSGSGLGGSEQFF.

This clonotype was seen ten or more times. In DNA, the CDR3 is TGTGCCAGCAGTTACTCGAAGGGACCAACTTCCTACGAGCAGTACTTC. Protein sequence: CASSYSKGPTSYEQYF. The chain links TRBV6-2 or TRBV6-3 to TRBJ2-7; D may correspond to TRBD1 or TRBD2 (5 bases each). Germline-derived CDR1 and CDR2 are MNHEY and SVGEGT. V was shortened by 0 bases and J by 1 base, with 13 bases between the two germline ends. This CDR3 comprises 16 residues.

This clonotype showed up many times. The chain links TRBV12-3 or TRBV12-4 to TRBJ2-1; D is perhaps TRBD2 (6 bases). V was pared by 8 bases and J by 7 bases, with 18 bases between. There are 14 residues in the CDR3. The CDR3 here is CASSLGRGKNEQFF. In nucleotides, the CDR3 is TGTGCCAGCTCCCTGGGGCGGGGAAAGAATGAGCAGTTCTTC.

This clonotype was picked up a small number of times. The gene calls are TRBV20-1 and TRBJ2-3; 7 bases fit TRBD2. The CDR3 spans 16 residues. Germline V gives CDR1 DFQATT, CDR2 SNEGSKA (reference sequence). V lost 4 bases and J lost 0; bases outside the gene matches: 10. The CDR3 region has the DNA TGCAGTGCTACCAGATCTAGCGGTGCTAGCACAGATACGCAGTATTTT. Protein: CSATRSSGASTDTQYF.

This clonotype appeared a few times. The chain employs TRBV7-9 and TRBJ2-1; possibly TRBD2 for D (5 bases). From germline, CDR1 is SEHNR and CDR2 FQNEAQ (reference sequence). V lost 5 bases to trimming and J lost 9 bases, with 11 bases between them. CDR3 length: 12 residues. CDR3 bases: TGTGCCAGCAGCACCACTAGGGTTGAGCAGTTCTTC. Translating it yields CASSTTRVEQFF.

Ten or more counts support this clonotype. The gene calls are TRBV12-3 or TRBV12-4 and TRBJ2-1; 8 bases map to TRBD1. The CDR3 contains 14 residues. Trimming removed 5 bases from V and 6 bases from J; junction bases left unmatched: 6. CDR3 amino acids: CASSTNDRGNEQFF. CDR3 coding DNA: TGTGCCAGCAGTACCAACGACAGGGGCAATGAGCAGTTCTTC.

The sample holds many counts of this clonotype. The genes are TRBV3-1 and TRBJ2-1, with 10 bases that match TRBD2. Germline loops: CDR1 LGHDT, CDR2 YNNKEL (reference sequence). The V gene end was trimmed by 4 bases and the J gene end by 5 bases; junction bases not matched to a gene: 5. The CDR3 is 15 amino acids. The chain's CDR3 is CASSPRTSGNNEQFF. Written as DNA, the CDR3 is TGTGCCAGCAGCCCTCGGACTAGCGGCAACAATGAGCAGTTCTTC.